The next 3 T cell receptor beta chains were all read from a single sample in a study of vaccination effects on CD4 cells after COVID-19. With the ViraFEST assay, the study expanded antigen-specific CD4+ T cells using viral peptide pools, then sequenced them. Cultured cells yielded isolated CD4+ T cells after about ten days. Each participant was given two doses of one vaccine (BNT162b2 or mRNA-1273). Libraries were prepared by immunoSEQ multiplex PCR; TCRdb keeps only in-frame clonotypes and omits some of them. This table has about 28,000 clones, 70% to 75% appearing once. These receptors' targets are unknown. The sequences come from CD4+ T cells from PBMCs cultured with HCoV-NL63 spike peptides, collected after COVID-19 vaccination. The origin of the receptors is a human donor who received a COVID-19 vaccine.

The chain couples TRBV18 to TRBJ1-2; 10 bases line up with TRBD1. With 1 base clipped from V and 4 bases from J, the junction kept 6 bases outside the gene matches. CDR1 KGHSH and CDR2 LQKENI come from the germline V gene. The CDR3 spans 16 residues. The CDR3 DNA is TGTGCCAGCTCACCACAAGGGACAGGGGATTCCTATGGCTACACCTTC. Translation gives CASSPQGTGDSYGYTF.

V gene TRBV18 combines with J gene TRBJ1-2; D is perhaps TRBD1 (5 bases). Trimming pared 4 bases from V and 6 bases from J, leaving 21 bases between. CDR1 is KGHSH and CDR2 is LQKENI in the germline V gene. The CDR3 is made up of 16 amino acids. CDR3 region: CASSLLEYGTADGYTF. The CDR3 DNA is TGTGCCAGCTCACTGCTCGAATACGGGACTGCTGATGGCTACACCTTC.

V usage is TRBV19 and J usage is TRBJ2-3, with 11 bases lining up with TRBD2. Germline CDR1 LNHDA, CDR2 SQIVND (reference sequence). The CDR3 loop spans 16 amino acids. V lost 3 bases and J lost 2; bases outside the gene matches: 4. CDR3 in amino acids: CASSITSGGYTDTQYF. As DNA, the CDR3 is TGTGCCAGTAGTATTACTAGCGGGGGATACACAGATACGCAGTATTTT.